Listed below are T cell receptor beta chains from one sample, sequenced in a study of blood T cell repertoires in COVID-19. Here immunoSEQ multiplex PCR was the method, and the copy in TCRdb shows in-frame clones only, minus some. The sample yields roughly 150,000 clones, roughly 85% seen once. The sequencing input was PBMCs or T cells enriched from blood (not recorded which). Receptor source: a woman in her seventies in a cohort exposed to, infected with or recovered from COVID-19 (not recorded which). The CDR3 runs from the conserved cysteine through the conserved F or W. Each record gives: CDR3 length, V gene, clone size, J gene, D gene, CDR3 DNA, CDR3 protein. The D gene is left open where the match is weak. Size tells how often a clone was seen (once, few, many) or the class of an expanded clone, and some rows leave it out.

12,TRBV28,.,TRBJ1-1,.,TGTGCCAGCAGTGAAGGGGGCACTGAAGCTTTCTTT,CASSEGGTEAFF
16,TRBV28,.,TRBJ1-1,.,TGTGCCAGCAGTACGTCAGGGTCAGAGGTGAACACTGAAGCTTTCTTT,CASSTSGSEVNTEAFF
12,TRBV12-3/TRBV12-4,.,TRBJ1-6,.,TGTGCCAGCAGTCCGGGGAGTTCACCCCTCCACTTT,CASSPGSSPLHF
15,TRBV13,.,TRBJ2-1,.,TGTGCCAGCAGCCTTACACCCAACTCCTACAATGAGCAGTTCTTC,CASSLTPNSYNEQFF
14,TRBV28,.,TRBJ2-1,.,TGTGCCAGCACAACCGGGACTTCCTACAATGAGCAGTTCTTC,CASTTGTSYNEQFF
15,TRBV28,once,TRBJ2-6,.,TGTGCCAGCACGGGGGGCGACTCTGGGGCCAACGTCCTGACTTTC,CASTGGDSGANVLTF
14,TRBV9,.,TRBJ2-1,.,TGTGCCAGCAGCGGAGGGACTTCCTACAATGAGCAGTTCTTC,CASSGGTSYNEQFF
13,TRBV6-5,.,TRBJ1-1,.,TGTGCCAGCAGCGGACATTTGAACACTGAAGCTTTCTTT,CASSGHLNTEAFF
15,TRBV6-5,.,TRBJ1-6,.,TGTGCCAGCAGTTACTTTGGGGGGGGTAATTCACCCCTCCACTTT,CASSYFGGGNSPLHF
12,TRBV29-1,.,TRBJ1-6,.,TGCAGCGCGGCGGACATCAATTCACCCCTCCACTTT,CSAADINSPLHF
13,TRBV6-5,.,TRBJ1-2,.,TGTGCCAGCAGGACGGACAGCAACTATGGCTACACCTTC,CASRTDSNYGYTF
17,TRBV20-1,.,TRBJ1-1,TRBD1,TGCAGTGCTAGTCACCGGGACAGGGGGTGGCTAGACACTGAAGCTTTCTTT,CSASHRDRGWLDTEAFF
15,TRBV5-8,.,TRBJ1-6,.,TGTGCCAGCAGCTTGGAGTCGGGGGGCTGGTCACCCCTCCACTTT,CASSLESGGWSPLHF
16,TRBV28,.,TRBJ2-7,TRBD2,TGTGCCAGCAAAACCGGGGGGGGCCCTAGCTCCTACGAGCAGTACTTC,CASKTGGGPSSYEQYF
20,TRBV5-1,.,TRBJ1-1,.,TGCGCCAGCAGCTTGCAGGGGATGGTGGGCGGGCCCCGCCGGAACACTGAAGCTTTCTTT,CASSLQGMVGGPRRNTEAFF
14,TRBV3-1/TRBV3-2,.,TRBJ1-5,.,TGTGCCAGCAGCCAAATCGGGGGGGTGCAGCCCCAGCATTTT,CASSQIGGVQPQHF
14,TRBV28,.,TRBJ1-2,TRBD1,TGTGCCAGCAGTCCCCGGACAGGGACCTATGGCTACACCTTC,CASSPRTGTYGYTF
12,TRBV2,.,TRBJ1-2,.,TGTGCCAGCGGGAGTAAGGAGAATGGCTACACCTTC,CASGSKENGYTF
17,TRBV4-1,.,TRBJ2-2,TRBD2,TGCGCCAGCAGCCCGGTTGAGCGGGGGGGAAACACCGGGGAGCTGTTTTTT,CASSPVERGGNTGELFF
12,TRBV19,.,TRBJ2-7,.,TGTGCCAGTAGTACCGAGCCGGGGAGGCAGTACTTC,CASSTEPGRQYF
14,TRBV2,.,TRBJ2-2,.,TGTGCCAGCAGAAACGACAGATACACCGGGGAGCTGTTTTTT,CASRNDRYTGELFF
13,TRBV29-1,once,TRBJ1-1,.,TGCAGCGGAAGGACACAAGAGAACACTGAAGCTTTCTTT,CSGRTQENTEAFF
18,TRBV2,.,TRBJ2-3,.,TGTGCCAGCAGACCGTTTGGTTTAGGGGTCTTGGGCACAGATACGCAGTATTTT,CASRPFGLGVLGTDTQYF
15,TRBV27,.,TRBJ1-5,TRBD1,TGTGCCAGCGGGGGGGGACAGGGGAACTATCAGCCCCAGCATTTT,CASGGGQGNYQPQHF
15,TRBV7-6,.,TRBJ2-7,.,TGTGCCAGCAGCCCTGTGGTCTCGGGCTCCTACGAGCAGTACTTC,CASSPVVSGSYEQYF
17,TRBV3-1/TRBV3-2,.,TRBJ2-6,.,TGTGCCAGCAGCCAAGGTGACAGATCACCAGGGGCCAACGTCCTGACTTTC,CASSQGDRSPGANVLTF
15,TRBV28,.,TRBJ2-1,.,TGTGCCAGCAGCCCGGGGGGCGGGAGTATTCATGAGCAGTTCTTC,CASSPGGGSIHEQFF
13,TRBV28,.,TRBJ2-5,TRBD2,TGTGCCAGCAGCAGCGGGATTCGAGAGACCCAGTACTTC,CASSSGIRETQYF
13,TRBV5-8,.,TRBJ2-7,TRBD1,TGTGCCAGCAGCAGGGACAGGGGTCGAGAGCAGTACTTC,CASSRDRGREQYF
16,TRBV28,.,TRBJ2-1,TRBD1,TGTGCCAGCAGTTTCCCGGGACAGGTCTCCTACAATGAGCAGTTCTTC,CASSFPGQVSYNEQFF
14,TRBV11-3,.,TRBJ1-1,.,TGTGCCAGCAGTCCCACGACATATAACACTGAAGCTTTCTTT,CASSPTTYNTEAFF
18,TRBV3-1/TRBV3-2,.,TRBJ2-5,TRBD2,TGTGCCAGCAGCCAAGAGTCCCTAGCGGGAGGGCCCTCGGAGACCCAGTACTTC,CASSQESLAGGPSETQYF
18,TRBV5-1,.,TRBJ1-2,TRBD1,TGCGCCAGCAGCTTGGATGGCTTTCCGGGACAGGGAGGCTATGGCTACACCTTC,CASSLDGFPGQGGYGYTF
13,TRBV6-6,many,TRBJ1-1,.,TGTGCCAGCAGTTTTCCCGGGGGCACTGAAGCTTTCTTT,CASSFPGGTEAFF
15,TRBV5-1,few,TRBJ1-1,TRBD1,TGCGCCAGCGCATCGGACAGGTCTCTGAACACTGAAGCTTTCTTT,CASASDRSLNTEAFF
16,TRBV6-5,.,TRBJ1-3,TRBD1,TGTGCCAGCAGTTACTCTCCGACAGGGAGTGGAAACACCATATATTTT,CASSYSPTGSGNTIYF
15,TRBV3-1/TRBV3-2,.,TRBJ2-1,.,TGTGCCAGCAGCCTGACAGGCTACTCCTACAATGAGCAGTTCTTC,CASSLTGYSYNEQFF
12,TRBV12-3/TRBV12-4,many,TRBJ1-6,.,TGTGCCAGCAGCTCAGGGCTTTCACCCCTCCACTTT,CASSSGLSPLHF
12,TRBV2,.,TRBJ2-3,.,TGTGCCAGAGCGAAATCGGCAGATACGCAGTATTTT,CARAKSADTQYF
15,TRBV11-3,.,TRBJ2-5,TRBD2,TGTGCCAGCAGCTTAGAGGGGACTAACCAAGAGACCCAGTACTTC,CASSLEGTNQETQYF
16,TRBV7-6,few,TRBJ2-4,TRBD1,TGTGCCAGCAGCTTAGGGGTTGGGACAGCGAAAAACATTCAGTACTTC,CASSLGVGTAKNIQYF
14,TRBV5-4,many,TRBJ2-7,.,TGTGCCAGCAGGCGGAGGGGGCTCTCCTACGAGCAGTACTTC,CASRRRGLSYEQYF
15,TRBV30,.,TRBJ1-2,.,TGTGCCTGGAGGAGACAGACCGTACGGAACTATGGCTACACCTTC,CAWRRQTVRNYGYTF
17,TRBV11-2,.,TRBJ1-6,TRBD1,TGTGCCAGCAGCGTCCTAGTGTTAGGGACAGGAGATTCACCCCTCCACTTT,CASSVLVLGTGDSPLHF
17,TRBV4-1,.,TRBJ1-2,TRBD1,TGCGCCAGCAGCCAAGATTGGGGACAGGGGGCTCGGTATGGCTACACCTTC,CASSQDWGQGARYGYTF
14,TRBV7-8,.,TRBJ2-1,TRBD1,TGTGCCAGCAGCTTTAGAACAGGGGTCCATGAGCAGTTCTTC,CASSFRTGVHEQFF
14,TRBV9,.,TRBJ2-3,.,TGTGCCAGCAGCGCTACAGGGTACACAGATACGCAGTATTTT,CASSATGYTDTQYF
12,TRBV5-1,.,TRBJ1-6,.,TGCGCCAGCAGCTTGGAGGGGCGCTCCCTCCACTTT,CASSLEGRSLHF
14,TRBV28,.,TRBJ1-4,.,TGTGCCAGCAGGACCGCCAGGGTAATAGAAAAACTGTTTTTT,CASRTARVIEKLFF
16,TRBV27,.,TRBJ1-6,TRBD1,TGTGCCAGCAGTCCGTTGACAGGGGAGGGCGGGTCACCCCTCCACTTT,CASSPLTGEGGSPLHF
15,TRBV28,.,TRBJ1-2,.,TGTGCCAGCAGCCCCGCGGCCTCGACGGGGTATGGCTACACCTTC,CASSPAASTGYGYTF
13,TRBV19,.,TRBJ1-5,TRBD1,TGTGCCACCTCCCCCGGGACAGCGCTACCCCAGCATTTT,CATSPGTALPQHF
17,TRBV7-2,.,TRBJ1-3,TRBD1,TGTGCCAGCAGCTTAGCGCGGGGACAGGGCTCTGGAAACACCATATATTTT,CASSLARGQGSGNTIYF
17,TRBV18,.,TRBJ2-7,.,TGTGCCAGCTCACCCAATATGGGGGGACAGAGCTCCTACGAGCAGTACTTC,CASSPNMGGQSSYEQYF